The 24 T cell receptor beta chains reported below all come from one sample, sequenced in a study of tumor and adjacent non-tumor tissue in lung cancer. The template was RNA from unsorted bulk tissue. Distant lung tissue was collected more than 3 cm away from the tumor edge. TCRbeta libraries were built with three rounds of nested PCR, modified from ARM-PCR. TCRdb recomputed calls from the multiplex PCR reads with MiXCR, one row per CDR3 protein. The table has 40,000 to 50,000 distinct CDR3 sequences, 64% seen once. Specimen: distant non-tumor lung tissue. The receptors were gathered from an older woman with non-small cell lung cancer.

In regard to this clonotype: At one end, the junction sequence differs from germline, possibly due to a read error. V is TRBV4-1 and J is TRBJ1-4; perhaps TRBD1 as D (5 bases). This CDR3 is 15 amino acids long. CDR1 is MGHRA and CDR2 is YSYEKL in the germline V gene. The CDR3 here is CAGSQDGAELEKLFF. Here the CDR3 DNA reads TGCGCCGGCAGCCAAGACGGGGCAGAGCTTGAAAAACTGTTTTTT.

As regards this clonotype: At one boundary the junction diverges from the germline segment, which might be a read error. The V and J genes are TRBV6-5 and TRBJ2-7, with a possible D match to TRBD1 (5 bases). The V gene's germline CDR1 is MNHEY and CDR2 SVGAGI. The CDR3 sequence is 16 residues long. The CDR3 nucleotides are TGTGCCAGTAGTTACTCTTGGGGCAGGAGTCCCCACGAGCAGTACTTC. This translates into CASSYSWGRSPHEQYF.

A note on this clonotype: An end of the junction does not agree with germline; a read error may underlie this. The V and J genes are TRBV7-9 and TRBJ2-1, with D tentatively TRBD2 (5 bases). Germline values: CDR1 SEHNR, CDR2 FQNEAQ (reference sequence). The CDR3 runs 14 residues. The CDR3: CVSSLGLSGNEQFF. The CDR3 DNA reads as TGTGTCAGCAGCCTAGGTCTGAGCGGCAATGAGCAGTTCTTC.

Only a few counts were recorded for this clonotype. The junction and the germline gene differ at one end; a read error may be behind it. The V gene is TRBV29-1, the J gene TRBJ2-5, with TRBD2 matching 7 bases. The CDR3 extends over 13 amino acids. Germline-derived CDR1 and CDR2 are SQVTM and ANQGSEA. CDR3: CSVEMVGGETRYF. The CDR3 DNA follows: TGTAGCGTTGAAATGGTGGGGGGGGAGACCCGGTACTTC.

For this clonotype: A read error is possible here, since a much larger clone lies one base away. This chain joins TRBV11-2 and TRBJ2-2; D assignment may be TRBD1 or TRBD2 (6 bases each). Per germline, CDR1 SGHAT and CDR2 FQNNGV. This CDR3 has 14 residues. The CDR3 DNA reads as TGTGCCAGCAGCCAAGAGGGGGAGACCGGGGGGCTGTTTTTT. Translated, it gives CASSQEGETGGLFF.

This sequence joins TRBV20-1 and TRBJ2-5, with 10 bases aligning to TRBD2. The CDR3 consists of 13 residues. Germline lookup yields CDR1 DFQATT and CDR2 SNEGSKA (reference sequence). V trimming: 3 bases; J trimming: 5 bases; junction bases outside the gene matches: 3. CDR3 in amino acids: CSASSGGRETQYF. The DNA for the CDR3 is TGCAGTGCTAGTAGCGGGGGGCGGGAGACCCAGTACTTC.

About this clonotype itself: One end of the junction is discordant with germline, which a read error may explain. The chain uses TRBV29-1 and TRBJ2-1; TRBD2 agrees at 7 bases. The CDR3 is 14 residues long. Germline CDR1 is SQVTM and CDR2 is ANQGSEA. The CDR3 reads CSADRAGNYNEQLF. CDR3 coding DNA: TGCAGCGCCGATCGAGCGGGGAACTATAATGAGCAGCTCTTC.

In the case of this clonotype: It may be a read error: a sequence one base away is much more abundant. Because the CDR3 is missing its conserved closing phenylalanine or tryptophan, this is likely a read error. The rearrangement uses TRBV25-1 and TRBJ2-1; perhaps TRBD2 as D (5 bases). In germline, CDR1 is MGHDK, CDR2 SYGVNS. This CDR3 comprises 15 residues. The V end lost 5 bases, the J end lost 0 bases, and 11 bases lay between the germline ends. The DNA for the CDR3 is TGTGCCAGCAGTCCTAGCCCGAGCTCCTACAATGAGCAGTTCTTG. Its protein product is CASSPSPSSYNEQFL.

As for this clonotype: One junction end disagrees with the germline gene, perhaps due to a read error. This chain uses TRBV28 with TRBJ2-7, with 8 bases aligning to TRBD1. This CDR3 has 14 amino acids. Germline CDR1 and CDR2: MDHEN and SYDVKM. This CDR3 reads CASSFGAGGYDQYF. The CDR3 DNA follows: TGCGCCAGCAGCTTCGGGGCAGGGGGCTACGACCAGTACTTC. The variable domain in full, completed from reference TRBV28 and TRBJ2-7, reads DVKVTQSSRYLVKRTGEKVFLECVQDMDHENMFWYRQDPGLGLRLIYFSYDVKMKEKGDIPEGYSVSREKKERFSLILESASTNQTSMYLCASSFGAGGYDQYFGPGTRLTVT.

A remark on this clonotype: An end of the junction does not agree with germline; a read error may underlie this. The V and J genes are TRBV29-1 and TRBJ2-1; the D is unclear. CDR1 is SQVTM, CDR2 ANQGSEA, per germline. This CDR3 is built from 14 residues. CDR3 sequence: CSVVNSMSYNEQFF. In nucleotides, the CDR3 is TGCAGCGTTGTCAATAGCATGTCCTACAATGAGCAGTTCTTT.

On this clonotype: One junction end disagrees with the germline gene, perhaps due to a read error. The V gene is TRBV5-4, the J gene TRBJ1-2; tentatively, D is TRBD1 (6 bases). Germline loops: CDR1 SGHNT, CDR2 YYREEE (reference sequence). This CDR3 spans 15 amino acids. CDR3 sequence: CASNLGGPGVTDYTF. The CDR3 DNA sequence: TGTGCCAGCAACTTGGGGGGGCCAGGTGTGACTGACTACACCTTC.

Of note for this clonotype: This CDR3 fails to terminate in the conserved phenylalanine or tryptophan, so it likely reflects a read error. The genes are TRBV11-3 and TRBJ2-5; tentative D call: TRBD1 (5 bases). Germline assignment: CDR1 SGHNT and CDR2 YENEEA. The CDR3 spans 13 residues. CDR3 in amino acids: CASNFSGLEIQYL. CDR3 coding DNA: TGTGCCAGCAACTTTTCAGGGCTGGAGATCCAGTACTTA.

Worth noting for this clonotype: Given the absence of the conserved phenylalanine or tryptophan at the CDR3 end, a read error is likely. This chain's CDR3 is CAGNDSGGENYGYTL. CDR3 coding DNA: TGTGCCGGCAACGACTCAGGGGGCGAAAACTATGGCTACACCTTA. This rearrangement joins TRBV6-2 or TRBV6-3 to TRBJ1-2; TRBD1 matches at 8 bases. J was trimmed by 2 bases and V by 11 bases; bases with no gene match: 13. Germline CDR1 reads MNHEY; CDR2 reads SVGEGT. This CDR3 spans 15 amino acids.

This clonotype was counted once. This rearrangement joins TRBV11-1 to TRBJ2-1; D may be TRBD2 (6 bases). This CDR3 is 16 amino acids long. Germline CDR1 reads SGHAT; CDR2 reads FQDESV (reference sequence). V lost 2 bases and J 4 bases, leaving 15 bases between the germline ends. The CDR3, as DNA: TGTGCCAGCAGCTTACCCACAGCGGGCCTGTACAATGAGCAGTTCTTC. As protein: CASSLPTAGLYNEQFF.

Regarding this clonotype: This CDR3 fails to terminate in the conserved phenylalanine or tryptophan, so it likely reflects a read error. The limits of the CDR3 on the DNA are not certain, so only TCRdb's listed CDR3 is given. The chain employs TRBV11-1 and TRBJ2-1; whether TRBD1, the table's D call, matches the DNA was not checked. In germline, CDR1 is SGHAT, CDR2 FQDESV (reference sequence). The CDR3 spans 13 residues, counting both ends. CDR3 in amino acids: CASSYLSRGEQCS.

Concerning this clonotype: Just one base apart from a much larger clone, this may be a read error. The rearrangement joins TRBV11-2 to TRBJ1-1, with D perhaps TRBD1 (6 bases). This CDR3 is built from 14 residues. Germline lookup yields CDR1 SGHAT and CDR2 FQNNGV. In nucleotides, the CDR3 is TGTGCCAGCAGCCTCGGGGCCGGGGACACTGAAGTTTTCTTT. It is translated as CASSLGAGDTEVFF.

Regarding this clonotype: The germline gene is not matched at one end of the junction; a read error may be the cause. The chain recombines TRBV4-1 with TRBJ1-1; no definite D call. Per germline, CDR1 MGHRA and CDR2 YSYEKL. The CDR3 is made up of 14 amino acids. CDR3 DNA sequence: TGCGCCAGCAGCACCCGTACGGAGAACACTGAAGCTCTCTTT. Its translation is CASSTRTENTEALF.

This clonotype was detected only once. The germline gene is not matched at one end of the junction; a read error may be the cause. The V and J genes are TRBV6-1 and TRBJ2-5; the D gene is possibly TRBD2 (5 bases). The CDR3 loop spans 16 amino acids. Germline loops: CDR1 MNHNS, CDR2 SASEGT. The CDR3 DNA reads as TGTGCCAGACGGAAAGACCCGACTGGCGGGTTAGAGATCCAGTACTTC. Its translation is CARRKDPTGGLEIQYF.

This clonotype came up a few times. It may be a read error: a sequence one base away is much more abundant. CDR3 bases: TGTGCCAGCAGCTTGGAACCCAGTGGTAATTCACCCCTCCACTTT. This codes for CASSLEPSGNSPLHF. The chain has TRBV5-5 and TRBJ1-6, with D unresolved. The CDR3 consists of 15 residues. Germline V gene data show CDR1 as SGHKS and CDR2 as YYEKEE (reference sequence). V lost 0 bases and J 6 bases, leaving 10 bases between the germline ends.

About this clonotype itself: A read error is possible here, since a much larger clone lies one base away. The V call is TRBV20-1, the J call TRBJ2-1, with a possible D match to TRBD2 (5 bases). Germline CDR1 DFQATT, CDR2 SNEGSKA (reference sequence). The CDR3 extends over 13 amino acids. CDR3 nucleotide sequence: TGCACTTTAAGGAGCGGTTTATACAATGAGCAGTTCTTC. This codes for CTLRSGLYNEQFF.

Points on this clonotype: Mismatch with germline at one junction end may stem from a read error. The chain joins TRBV6-1 to TRBJ2-2; TRBD2 agrees at 11 bases. This CDR3 has 16 residues. Germline lookup yields CDR1 MNHNS and CDR2 SASEGT. The CDR3 DNA sequence: TGTGCCAGCAGGGAAACTAGCGGGAGAATCTCCGGGGAGCCGTTTTTC. This gives the protein CASRETSGRISGEPFF.

As for this clonotype: The conserved phenylalanine or tryptophan is not found at the CDR3 terminus, so this likely reflects a read error. It is unclear where the CDR3 begins or ends on the DNA, so no DNA is shown, and the CDR3 is as TCRdb lists it. The chain joins TRBV4-1 to TRBJ1-1; the D call of TRBD1 is as the table states it, not checked on the DNA. The germline V gene encodes CDR1 MGHRA and CDR2 YSYEKL. The CDR3 is 14 residues long, counting both termini. The CDR3 loop is CDSSHRTENTEALV.

On this clonotype: One end of the junction does not line up with germline, which may come from a read error. The rearrangement uses TRBV5-6 and TRBJ2-3, with a possible D match to TRBD2 (5 bases). Germline V CDR1 and CDR2: SGHDT, YYEEEE. The CDR3 is 12 residues long. This CDR3 reads CASSLWPARGFF. The CDR3 DNA is TGTGCCAGCAGCTTGTGGCCAGCGAGAGGGTTTTTT.

A remark on this clonotype: With a much larger clone just one base away, this may be a read error. This chain connects TRBV10-2 to TRBJ2-5; D assignment may be TRBD1 or TRBD2 (5 bases each). The CDR3 sequence is 14 residues long. Germline V gene sequence: CDR1 WSHSY, CDR2 SAAADI. CDR3 coding DNA: TGCGCCAGCAGTGAGTCGGGGGTCGGAGAGAGCCAGTACTTC. This translates into CASSESGVGESQYF.